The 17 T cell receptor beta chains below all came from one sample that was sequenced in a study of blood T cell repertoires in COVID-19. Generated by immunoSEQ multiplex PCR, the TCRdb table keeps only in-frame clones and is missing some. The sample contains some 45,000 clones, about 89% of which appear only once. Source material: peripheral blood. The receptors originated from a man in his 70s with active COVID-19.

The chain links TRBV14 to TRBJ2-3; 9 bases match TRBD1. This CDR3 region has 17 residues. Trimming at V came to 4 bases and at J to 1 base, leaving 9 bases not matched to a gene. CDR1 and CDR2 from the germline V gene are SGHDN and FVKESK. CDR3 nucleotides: TGTGCCAGCAGCCTACAAACTTGGACAGGGGGCACAGATACGCAGTATTTT. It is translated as CASSLQTWTGGTDTQYF.

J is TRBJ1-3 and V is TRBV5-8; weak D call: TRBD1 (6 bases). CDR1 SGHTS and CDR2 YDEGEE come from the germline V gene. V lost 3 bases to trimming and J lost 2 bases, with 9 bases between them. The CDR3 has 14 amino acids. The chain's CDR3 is CASSSRGAGNTIYF. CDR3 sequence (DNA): TGTGCCAGCAGCTCCAGGGGCGCTGGAAACACCATATATTTT.

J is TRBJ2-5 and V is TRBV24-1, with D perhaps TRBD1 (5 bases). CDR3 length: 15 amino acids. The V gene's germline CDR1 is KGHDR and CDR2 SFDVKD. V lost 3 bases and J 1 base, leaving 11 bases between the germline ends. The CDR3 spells CATSDPTGVQETQYF. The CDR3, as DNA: TGTGCCACCAGTGATCCCACAGGTGTCCAAGAGACCCAGTACTTC.

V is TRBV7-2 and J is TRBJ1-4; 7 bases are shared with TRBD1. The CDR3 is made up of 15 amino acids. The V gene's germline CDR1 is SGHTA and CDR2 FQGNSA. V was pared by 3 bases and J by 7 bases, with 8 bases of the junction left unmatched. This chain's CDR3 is CASSLGQLRVEKLFF. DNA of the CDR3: TGTGCCAGCAGCTTGGGACAGTTAAGGGTTGAAAAACTGTTTTTT.

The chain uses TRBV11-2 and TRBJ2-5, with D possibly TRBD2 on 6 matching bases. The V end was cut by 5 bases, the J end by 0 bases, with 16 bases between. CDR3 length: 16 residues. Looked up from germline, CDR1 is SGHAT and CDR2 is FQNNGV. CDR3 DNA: TGTGCCAGCAGCCCCGAGTACGGGGGATACCAAGAGACCCAGTACTTC. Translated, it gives CASSPEYGGYQETQYF.

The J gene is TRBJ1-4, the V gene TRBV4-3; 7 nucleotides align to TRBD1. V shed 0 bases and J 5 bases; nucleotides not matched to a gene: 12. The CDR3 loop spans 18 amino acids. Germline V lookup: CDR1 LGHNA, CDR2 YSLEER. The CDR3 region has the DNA TGCGCCAGCAGCCAAGATCTGGGCGGGACAGACCTAAATGAAAAACTGTTTTTT. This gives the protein CASSQDLGGTDLNEKLFF.

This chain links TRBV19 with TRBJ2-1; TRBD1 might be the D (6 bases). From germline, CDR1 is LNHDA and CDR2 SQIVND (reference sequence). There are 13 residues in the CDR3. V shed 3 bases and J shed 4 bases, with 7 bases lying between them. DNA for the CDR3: TGTGCCAGTAGTATTGGACAGTACAATGAGCAGTTCTTC. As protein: CASSIGQYNEQFF.

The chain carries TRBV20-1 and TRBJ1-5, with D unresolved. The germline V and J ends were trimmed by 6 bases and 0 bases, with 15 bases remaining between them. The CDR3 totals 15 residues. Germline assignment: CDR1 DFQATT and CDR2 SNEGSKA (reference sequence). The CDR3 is CSASFQEYSNQPQHF. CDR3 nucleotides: TGCAGTGCCAGTTTCCAGGAATATAGCAATCAGCCCCAGCATTTT.

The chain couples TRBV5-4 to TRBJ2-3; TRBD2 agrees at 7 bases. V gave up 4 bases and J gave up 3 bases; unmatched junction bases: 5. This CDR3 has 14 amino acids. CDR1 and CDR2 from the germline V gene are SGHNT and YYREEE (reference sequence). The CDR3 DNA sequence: TGTGCCAGCAGCGCTCAGGGAGGGACAGATACGCAGTATTTT. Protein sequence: CASSAQGGTDTQYF.

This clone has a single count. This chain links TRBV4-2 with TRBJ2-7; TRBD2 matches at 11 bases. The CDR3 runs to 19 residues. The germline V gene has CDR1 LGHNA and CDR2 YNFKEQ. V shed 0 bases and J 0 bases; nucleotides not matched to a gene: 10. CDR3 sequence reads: CASSQDGTSGGRSSYEQYF. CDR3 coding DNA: TGTGCCAGCAGCCAAGACGGTACTAGCGGGGGTCGGAGCTCCTACGAGCAGTACTTC.

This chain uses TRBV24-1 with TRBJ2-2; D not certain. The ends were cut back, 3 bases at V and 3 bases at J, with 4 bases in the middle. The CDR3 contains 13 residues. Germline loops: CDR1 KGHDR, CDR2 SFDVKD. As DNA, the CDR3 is TGTGCCACCAGTGATCGGGACACCGGGGAGCTGTTTTTT. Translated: CATSDRDTGELFF.

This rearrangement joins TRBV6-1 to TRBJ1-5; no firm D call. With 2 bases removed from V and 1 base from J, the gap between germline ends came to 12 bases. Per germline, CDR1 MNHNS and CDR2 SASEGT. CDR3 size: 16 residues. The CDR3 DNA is TGTGCCAGCAGTGAATCGGCAGGCAGGAGCAATCAGCCCCAGCATTTT. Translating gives CASSESAGRSNQPQHF.

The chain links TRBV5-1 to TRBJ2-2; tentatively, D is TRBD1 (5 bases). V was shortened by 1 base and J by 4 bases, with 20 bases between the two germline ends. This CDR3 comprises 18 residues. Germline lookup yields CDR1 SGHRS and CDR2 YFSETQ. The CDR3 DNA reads TGCGCCAGCAGCTTGACCCAGGGCTACAATTCGGTCACCGGGGAGCTGTTTTTT. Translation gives CASSLTQGYNSVTGELFF.

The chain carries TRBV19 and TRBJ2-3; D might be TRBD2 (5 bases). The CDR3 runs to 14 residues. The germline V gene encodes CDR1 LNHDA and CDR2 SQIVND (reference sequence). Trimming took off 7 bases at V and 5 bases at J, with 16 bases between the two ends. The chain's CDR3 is CASMPGFWGDTQYF. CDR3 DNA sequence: TGTGCCAGTATGCCGGGGTTCTGGGGAGATACGCAGTATTTT.

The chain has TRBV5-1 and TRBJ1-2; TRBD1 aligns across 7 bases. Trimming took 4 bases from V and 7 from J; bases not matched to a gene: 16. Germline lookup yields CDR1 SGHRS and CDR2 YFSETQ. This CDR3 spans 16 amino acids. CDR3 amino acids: CASSVGTAIPAIGYTF. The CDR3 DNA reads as TGCGCCAGCAGCGTCGGGACAGCGATTCCAGCTATTGGCTACACCTTC.

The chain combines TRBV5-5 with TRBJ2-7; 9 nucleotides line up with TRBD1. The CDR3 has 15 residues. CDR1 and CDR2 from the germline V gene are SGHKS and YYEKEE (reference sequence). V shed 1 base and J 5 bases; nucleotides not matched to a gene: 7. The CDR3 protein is CASSLTVTGGNEQYF. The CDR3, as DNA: TGTGCCAGCAGCTTGACCGTGACAGGGGGGAACGAGCAGTACTTC.

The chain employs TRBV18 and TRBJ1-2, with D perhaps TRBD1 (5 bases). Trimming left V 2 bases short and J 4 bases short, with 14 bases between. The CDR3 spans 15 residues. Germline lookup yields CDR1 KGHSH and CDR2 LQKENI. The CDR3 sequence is CASSPAGTEGYGYTF. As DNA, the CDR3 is TGTGCCAGCTCACCAGCCGGGACGGAGGGCTATGGCTACACCTTC.